The T cell receptor (beta chain) described here comes from a study of cytomegalovirus exposure and HLA in healthy donors. Looking at the study overall: The 100 to 150 validation repertoires and the 666 first-cohort repertoires shared a platform, a later analysis reported. Study conclusions and caveats: With high specificity and sensitivity, the classifier reportedly diagnosed cytomegalovirus status. Associated with cytomegalovirus, according to the listing, were 150 to 200 TCR beta chains. In vitro checks showed that three CMV-associated chains really do target CMV antigens.

Note on this clone: The target antigen is unknown.

Here immunoSEQ multiplex PCR was the method, and the copy in TCRdb shows in-frame clones only, minus some. In the table there are more than 110,000 clones, roughly 90% of which are singletons. The germline V and J ends were trimmed by 3 bases and 4 bases, with 4 bases remaining between them. CDR1 is SNHLY and CDR2 is FYNNEI in the germline V gene. CDR3 length: 12 amino acids. Sequencing was performed on PBMCs. The rearrangement joins TRBV2 to TRBJ1-5; D is unresolved. This TCR was sampled from a man younger than 35 in good health and CMV-seronegative. The CDR3 region is CASSEANQPQHF. CDR3 bases: TGTGCCAGCAGTGAGGCTAATCAGCCCCAGCATTTT.